This paragraph covers one TCR beta chain sequence. This record belongs to a study of T cell responses to AZD1222 COVID-19 vaccine. Data came from immunoSEQ multiplex PCR; TCRdb stores just in-frame clones and leaves some out. The table lists approximately 90,000 clones, about 90% of them singletons. The CDR3 length is 13 residues. The ends were cut back, 0 bases at V and 4 bases at J, with 7 bases in the middle. The germline V gene has CDR1 SQVTM and CDR2 ANQGSEA. The sequenced sample was peripheral blood, obtained on day 0 of AZD1222 vaccination. This receptor was taken from an adult in good health. The chain links TRBV29-1 to TRBJ1-3; unclear D gene. CDR3 sequence: CSVEDTIGNTIYF. The DNA of the CDR3 is TGCAGCGTTGAAGATACTATCGGAAACACCATATATTTT. Together with reference TRBV29-1 and TRBJ1-3, the CDR3 gives the full variable domain: SAVISQKPSRDICQRGTSLTIQCQVDSQVTMMFWYRQQPGQSLTLIATANQGSEATYESGFVIDKFPISRPNLTFSTLTVSNMSPEDSSIYLCSVEDTIGNTIYFGEGSWLTVV.